This T cell receptor beta chain was sequenced during a study of regulatory T cells in long-lasting Graves disease. The sample holds many counts of this clonotype. What it recognizes is unknown. Points from the study as a whole: What was studied was peripheral blood only, and not thyroid tissue.

Arm-PCR of CDR3 regions and iRepertoire HTBI primers were the basis on which TCR beta libraries were built. In TCRdb, the multiplex PCR reads were re-called with MiXCR into one record per CDR3 protein. The sample has a few hundred thousand distinct CDR3 sequences, 23% seen once. Specified time point: persistent/refractory GD, antithyroid drugs over 5 years with positive TRAb. Construction of the TCR library relied on RNA isolated from PBMCs. This TCR came from a female donor with Graves disease. Sequenced here: peripheral blood mononuclear cells (PBMCs), sampled when the disease was refractory, from a patient treated with antithyroid drugs.

CDR3: CASSFVAWAGGAYEQYF. The CDR3 nucleotides are TGTGCCAGCAGTTTCGTTGCGTGGGCAGGGGGCGCGTACGAGCAGTACTTC. The chain has TRBV28 and TRBJ2-7; 8 bases are shared with TRBD1. Per germline, CDR1 MDHEN and CDR2 SYDVKM. The CDR3 loop spans 17 amino acids. Losses at the gene ends were 3 bases for V and 4 bases for J; bases not matched to a gene: 14.